This T cell receptor (beta chain) was recorded in a study of T-cell memory formation after mild COVID-19. Study-level points and caveats: The SARS-CoV-2 specificity of second-wave clones reaching peak at day 37 remained unverified.

The CDR3 extends over 10 amino acids. CDR1 is SQVTM, CDR2 ANQGSEA, per germline. Deletions cut 6 bases from V and 6 bases from J, with 9 bases between. TCRdb called the 5' RACE reads again in MiXCR, with one record for every CDR3 protein. The sample consists of under 300,000 distinct CDR3 sequences, 9.4% of them appearing once. With respect to this clonotype: What it binds is unknown.

The chain links TRBV29-1 to TRBJ2-7; D is unclear. The sequence was collected from a man younger than 35 who had mild COVID-19 (a few samples of this study predate the infection). Cell type and time point are not known. Sequencing input: PBMCs or a T cell subset sorted from them (not recorded which). The CDR3 sequence: CSVADPEQYF. The CDR3 DNA reads TGCAGCGTGGCGGATCCCGAGCAGTACTTC.